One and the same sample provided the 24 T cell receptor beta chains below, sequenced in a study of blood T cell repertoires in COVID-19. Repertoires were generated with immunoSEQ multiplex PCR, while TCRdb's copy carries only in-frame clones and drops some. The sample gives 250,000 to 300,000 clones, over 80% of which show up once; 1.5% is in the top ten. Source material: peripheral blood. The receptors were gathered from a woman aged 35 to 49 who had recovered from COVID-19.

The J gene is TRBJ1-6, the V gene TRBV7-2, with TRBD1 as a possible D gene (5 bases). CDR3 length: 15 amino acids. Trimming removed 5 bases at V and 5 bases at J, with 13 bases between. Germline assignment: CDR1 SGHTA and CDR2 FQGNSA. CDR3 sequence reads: CASSQYSGNNSPLHF. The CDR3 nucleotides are TGTGCCAGCAGCCAGTATTCAGGGAATAATTCACCCCTCCACTTT.

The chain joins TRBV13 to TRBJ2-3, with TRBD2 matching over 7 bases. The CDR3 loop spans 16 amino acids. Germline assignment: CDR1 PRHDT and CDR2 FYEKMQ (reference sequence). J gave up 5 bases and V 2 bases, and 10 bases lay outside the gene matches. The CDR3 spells CASSLRSGEVIDTQYF. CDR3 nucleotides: TGTGCCAGCAGCTTACGGAGCGGGGAAGTTATAGATACGCAGTATTTT.

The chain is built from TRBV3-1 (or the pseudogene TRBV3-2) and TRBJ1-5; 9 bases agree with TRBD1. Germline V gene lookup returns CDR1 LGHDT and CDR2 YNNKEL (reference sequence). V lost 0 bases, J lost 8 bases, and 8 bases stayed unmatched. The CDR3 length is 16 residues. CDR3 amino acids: CASSQDGTGGGEPQHF. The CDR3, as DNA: TGTGCCAGCAGCCAAGATGGAACAGGGGGCGGTGAGCCCCAGCATTTT.

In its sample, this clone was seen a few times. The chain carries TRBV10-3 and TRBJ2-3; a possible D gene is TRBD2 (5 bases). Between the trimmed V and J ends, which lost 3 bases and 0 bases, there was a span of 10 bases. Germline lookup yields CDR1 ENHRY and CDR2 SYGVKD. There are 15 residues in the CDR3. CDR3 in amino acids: CAISDRGTSTDTQYF. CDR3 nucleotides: TGTGCCATCAGTGACCGGGGAACTAGCACAGATACGCAGTATTTT.

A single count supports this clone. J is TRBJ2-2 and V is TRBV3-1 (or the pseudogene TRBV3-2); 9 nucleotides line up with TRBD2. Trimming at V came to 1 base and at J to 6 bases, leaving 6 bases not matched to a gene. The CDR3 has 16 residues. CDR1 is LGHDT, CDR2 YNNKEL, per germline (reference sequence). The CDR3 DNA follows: TGTGCCAGCAGCCAAGTCGCAGCGGGGGGCCCCGGGGAGCTGTTTTTT. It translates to CASSQVAAGGPGELFF.

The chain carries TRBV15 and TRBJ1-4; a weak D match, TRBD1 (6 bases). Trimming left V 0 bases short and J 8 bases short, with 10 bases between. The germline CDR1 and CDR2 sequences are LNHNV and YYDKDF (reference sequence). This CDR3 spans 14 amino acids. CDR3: CATSREGAGEKLFF. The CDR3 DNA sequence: TGTGCCACCAGCAGAGAGGGGGCAGGAGAAAAACTGTTTTTT.

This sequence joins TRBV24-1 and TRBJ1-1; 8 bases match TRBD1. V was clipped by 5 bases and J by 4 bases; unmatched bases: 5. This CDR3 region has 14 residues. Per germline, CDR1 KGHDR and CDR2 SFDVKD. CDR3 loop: CATSAGGPGTEAFF. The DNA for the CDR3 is TGTGCCACCAGTGCAGGGGGCCCGGGCACTGAAGCTTTCTTT.

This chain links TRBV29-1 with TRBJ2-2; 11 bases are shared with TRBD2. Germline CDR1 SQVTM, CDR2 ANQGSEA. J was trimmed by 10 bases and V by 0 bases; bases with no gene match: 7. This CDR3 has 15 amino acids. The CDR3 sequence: CSVEDSLAGGSELFF. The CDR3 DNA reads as TGCAGCGTTGAAGATAGCCTAGCGGGGGGCTCGGAGCTGTTTTTT.

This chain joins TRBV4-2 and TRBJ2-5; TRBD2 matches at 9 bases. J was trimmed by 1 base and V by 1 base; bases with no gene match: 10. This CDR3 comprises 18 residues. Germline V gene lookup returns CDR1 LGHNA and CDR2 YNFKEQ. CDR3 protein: CASSQAAGRGGFQETQYF. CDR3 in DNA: TGTGCCAGCAGCCAAGCCGCCGGGCGGGGGGGCTTCCAAGAGACCCAGTACTTC.

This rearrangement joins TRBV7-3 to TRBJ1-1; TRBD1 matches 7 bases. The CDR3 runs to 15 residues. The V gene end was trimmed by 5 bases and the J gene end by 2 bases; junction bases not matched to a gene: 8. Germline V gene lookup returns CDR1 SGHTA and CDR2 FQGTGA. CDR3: CASSATGDGNTEAFF. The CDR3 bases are TGTGCCAGCAGCGCAACAGGGGACGGAAACACTGAAGCTTTCTTT.

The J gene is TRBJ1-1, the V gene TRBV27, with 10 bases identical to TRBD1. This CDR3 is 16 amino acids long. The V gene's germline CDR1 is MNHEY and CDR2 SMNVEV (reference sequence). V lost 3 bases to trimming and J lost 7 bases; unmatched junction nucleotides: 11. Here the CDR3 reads CASSFGGDRGPVEAFF. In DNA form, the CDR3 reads TGTGCCAGCAGTTTCGGGGGGGACAGGGGACCGGTTGAAGCTTTCTTT.

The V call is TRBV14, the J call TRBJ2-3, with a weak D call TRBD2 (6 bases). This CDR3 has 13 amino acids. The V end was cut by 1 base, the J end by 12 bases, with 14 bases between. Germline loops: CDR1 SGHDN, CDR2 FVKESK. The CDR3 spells CASSQARLGFQYF. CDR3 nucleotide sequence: TGTGCCAGCAGCCAAGCCCGACTAGGGTTCCAGTATTTT. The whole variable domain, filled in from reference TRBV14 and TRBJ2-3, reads EAGVTQFPSHSVIEKGQTVTLRCDPISGHDNLYWYRRVMGKEIKFLLHFVKESKQDESGMPNNRFLAERTGGTYSTLKVQPAELEDSGVYFCASSQARLGFQYFGPGTRLTVL.

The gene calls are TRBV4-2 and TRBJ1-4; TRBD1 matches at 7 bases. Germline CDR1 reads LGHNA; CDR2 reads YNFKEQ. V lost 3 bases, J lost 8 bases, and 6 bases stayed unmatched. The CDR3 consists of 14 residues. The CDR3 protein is CASSHPQGREKLFF. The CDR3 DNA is TGTGCCAGCAGCCACCCACAGGGGAGGGAAAAACTGTTTTTT.

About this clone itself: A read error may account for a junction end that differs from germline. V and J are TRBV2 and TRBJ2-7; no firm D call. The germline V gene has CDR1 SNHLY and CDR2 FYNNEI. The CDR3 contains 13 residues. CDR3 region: CASSVRGSSSLRF. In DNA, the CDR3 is TGTGCCAGCAGTGTTCGCGGATCGAGCAGTCTGCGCTTC.

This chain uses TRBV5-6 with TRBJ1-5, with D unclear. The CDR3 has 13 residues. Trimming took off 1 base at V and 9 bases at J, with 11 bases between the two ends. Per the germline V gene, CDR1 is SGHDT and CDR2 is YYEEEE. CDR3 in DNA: TGTGCCAGCAGCTTGTCGGCGGTGTCGCCCCAGCATTTT. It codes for CASSLSAVSPQHF.

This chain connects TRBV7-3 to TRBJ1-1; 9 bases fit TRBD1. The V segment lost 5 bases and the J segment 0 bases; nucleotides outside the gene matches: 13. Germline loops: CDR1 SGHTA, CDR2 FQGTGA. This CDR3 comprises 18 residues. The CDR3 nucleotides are TGTGCCAGCAGCACTACAGGGGGCGTCTTGAACATGAACACTGAAGCTTTCTTT. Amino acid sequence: CASSTTGGVLNMNTEAFF.

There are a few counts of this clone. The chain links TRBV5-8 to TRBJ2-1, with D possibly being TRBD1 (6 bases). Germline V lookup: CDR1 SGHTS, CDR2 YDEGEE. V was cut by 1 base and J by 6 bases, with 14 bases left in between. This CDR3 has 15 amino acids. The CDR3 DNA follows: TGTGCCAGCAGCTTGCCGGGACATTACGCCAATGAGCAGTTCTTC. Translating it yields CASSLPGHYANEQFF.

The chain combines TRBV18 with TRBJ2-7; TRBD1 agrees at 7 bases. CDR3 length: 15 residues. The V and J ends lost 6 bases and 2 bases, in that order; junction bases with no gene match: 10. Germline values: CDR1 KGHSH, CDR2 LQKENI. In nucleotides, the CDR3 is TGTGCCAGCTCCCACCGGACAGGCAGGGCCTACGAGCAGTACTTC. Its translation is CASSHRTGRAYEQYF.

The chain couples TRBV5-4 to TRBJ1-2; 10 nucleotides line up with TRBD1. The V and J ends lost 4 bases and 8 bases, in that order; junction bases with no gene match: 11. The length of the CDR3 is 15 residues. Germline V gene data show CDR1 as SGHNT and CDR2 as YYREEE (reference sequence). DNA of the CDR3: TGTGCCAGCAGCGGGGGACAGGGGAGTGGAACGGGCTACACCTTC. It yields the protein CASSGGQGSGTGYTF. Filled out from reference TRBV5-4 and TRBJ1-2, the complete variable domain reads ETGVTQSPTHLIKTRGQQVTLRCSSQSGHNTVSWYQQALGQGPQFIFQYYREEENGRGNFPPRFSGLQFPNYSSELNVNALELDDSALYLCASSGGQGSGTGYTFGSGTRLTVV.

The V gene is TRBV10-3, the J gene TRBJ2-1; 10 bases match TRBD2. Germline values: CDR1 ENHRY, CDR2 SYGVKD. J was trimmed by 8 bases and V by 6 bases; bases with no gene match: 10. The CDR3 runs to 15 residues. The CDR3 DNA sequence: TGTGCCATCAGAACCGGGACTAGCGCTATATATGAGCAGTTCTTC. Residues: CAIRTGTSAIYEQFF.

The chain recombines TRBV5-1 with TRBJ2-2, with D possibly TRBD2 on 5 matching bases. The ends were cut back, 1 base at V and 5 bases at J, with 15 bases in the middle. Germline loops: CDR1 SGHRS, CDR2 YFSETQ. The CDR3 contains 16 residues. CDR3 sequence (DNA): TGCGCCAGCAGCTTGCGAGGGAACCCGGGGACCGGGGAGCTGTTTTTT. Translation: CASSLRGNPGTGELFF.

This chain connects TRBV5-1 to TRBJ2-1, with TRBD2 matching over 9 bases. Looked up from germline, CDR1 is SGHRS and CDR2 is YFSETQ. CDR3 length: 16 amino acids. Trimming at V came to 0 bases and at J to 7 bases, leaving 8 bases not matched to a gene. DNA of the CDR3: TGCGCCAGCAGCTTGGGGGTAGCGGGGGTCGTGAATGAGCAGTTCTTC. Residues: CASSLGVAGVVNEQFF. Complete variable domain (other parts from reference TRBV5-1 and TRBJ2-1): KAGVTQTPRYLIKTRGQQVTLSCSPISGHRSVSWYQQTPGQGLQFLFEYFSETQRNKGNFPGRFSGRQFSNSRSEMNVSTLELGDSALYLCASSLGVAGVVNEQFFGPGTRLTVL.

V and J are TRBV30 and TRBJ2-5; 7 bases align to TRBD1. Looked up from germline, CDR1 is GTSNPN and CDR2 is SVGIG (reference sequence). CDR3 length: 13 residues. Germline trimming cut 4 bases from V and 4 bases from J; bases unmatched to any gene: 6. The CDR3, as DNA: TGTGCCTGGACCACAGGGGCGGTAGAGACCCAGTACTTC. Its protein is CAWTTGAVETQYF.

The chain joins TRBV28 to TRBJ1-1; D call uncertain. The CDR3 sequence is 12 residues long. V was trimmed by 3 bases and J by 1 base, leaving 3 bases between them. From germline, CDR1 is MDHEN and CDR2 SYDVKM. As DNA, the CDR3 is TGTGCCAGCAGTTTCCAGAACACTGAAGCTTTCTTT. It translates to CASSFQNTEAFF. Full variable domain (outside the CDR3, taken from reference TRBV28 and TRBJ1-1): DVKVTQSSRYLVKRTGEKVFLECVQDMDHENMFWYRQDPGLGLRLIYFSYDVKMKEKGDIPEGYSVSREKKERFSLILESASTNQTSMYLCASSFQNTEAFFGQGTRLTVV.